These T cell receptor beta chains were read from a single sample in a study of T cells expressing NK-cell markers. TCRdb re-analyzed the 5' RACE reads; it lists each CDR3 protein once, without DNA. The sample holds over 350,000 distinct CDR3 sequences. The sequencing sample was made of blood T cells: a sorted CD56 or NKG2C T cell subset, CD4+ or CD8+ T cells, or bulk PBMC T cells (not recorded which). These receptors originate from a woman between 45 and 65 years old in good health. CDR3s include the opening cysteine and the closing phenylalanine or tryptophan.

j_call,v_call,cdr3_aa
TRBJ2-1,TRBV12-3/TRBV12-4,CASSSGSIAEQFF
TRBJ2-3,TRBV18,CASSPVDERAKDTQYF
TRBJ2-3,TRBV20-1,CSARDRKRVYTDTQYF
TRBJ2-5,TRBV2,CASKTGQGFGETQYF
TRBJ2-7,TRBV9,CASSVGQGASYEQYF
TRBJ1-6,TRBV27,CASSLSGLSYNSPLHF
TRBJ2-3,TRBV10-3,CAISEGQDSTDTQYF
TRBJ2-3,TRBV5-1,CASSSTPKQGADTQYF
TRBJ2-3,TRBV5-1,CASSPPLAGVGTDTQYF
TRBJ1-1,TRBV15,CATSRDRTMNTEAFF
TRBJ2-5,TRBV5-1,CASGTGGETQYF
TRBJ2-3,TRBV4-2,CASSRYFRDSTDTQYF
TRBJ1-6,TRBV3-1,CASSQVSGNSPLHF
TRBJ2-1,TRBV9,CASSVEGGPQIYNEQFF
TRBJ1-5,TRBV12-3/TRBV12-4,CASSRDTHQPQHF
TRBJ2-1,TRBV5-1,CASSSGLVAGRRDEQFF
TRBJ2-7,TRBV14,CASSPREGWQYF
TRBJ2-7,TRBV15,CATSRVIASLYEQYF
TRBJ2-2,TRBV11-2,CASSLDLSPGELFF
TRBJ1-1,TRBV20-1,CSASKTAVNTEAFF
TRBJ1-5,TRBV20-1,CSARGLGAEQPQHF
TRBJ1-1,TRBV6-1,CASSALTERTTEAFF
TRBJ2-1,TRBV29-1,CSVLGLAGAHEQFF
TRBJ1-1,TRBV11-2,CASSARQALTEAFF
TRBJ2-3,TRBV24-1,CATSDFGLTRDTQYF
TRBJ2-3,TRBV7-9,CASSLDIGKDTQYF
TRBJ2-2,TRBV14,CASSPRLAWELFF
TRBJ1-1,TRBV12-3/TRBV12-4,CASSFRGAHLTEAFF
TRBJ2-5,TRBV11-3,CASSLDLSLWADTQETQYF
TRBJ2-1,TRBV20-1,CSASQSSGFYNEQFF
TRBJ2-7,TRBV5-1,CASSLPRAGVREQYF
TRBJ2-5,TRBV20-1,CSATSIQETQYF
TRBJ2-3,TRBV12-3/TRBV12-4,CASAPGTTSDTQYF
TRBJ2-5,TRBV30,CAWSEQRGETQYF
TRBJ2-4,TRBV20-1,CSATGGLVAKNIQYF
TRBJ1-2,TRBV5-1,CASSADGGDYGYTF
TRBJ2-5,TRBV7-9,CASSFRGIAGFPYQETQYF
TRBJ1-4,TRBV27,CASRFGQGNEKLFF
TRBJ1-1,TRBV20-1,CSAAPERVEAFF
TRBJ2-6,TRBV24-1,CATSDRTPSGANVLTF
TRBJ2-3,TRBV19,CASSPPAEGDTQYF
TRBJ2-1,TRBV15,CATSREAGVNNEQFF
TRBJ2-1,TRBV6-2/TRBV6-3,CASRTSSGWWNEQFF
TRBJ2-7,TRBV20-1,CSARANWRNYEQYF
TRBJ2-1,TRBV24-1,CASTSGTQQFF
TRBJ2-5,TRBV11-2,CASSLGALPQTQYF
TRBJ2-6,TRBV4-1,CAGLPGGSGANVLTF
TRBJ2-1,TRBV27,CASSFVGSGEQFF
TRBJ2-7,TRBV6-5,CASSYSRQAYEQYF
TRBJ1-1,TRBV4-1,CASSQIRKGNTEAFF
TRBJ2-3,TRBV5-1,CASSLMTSGRGDTQYF
TRBJ1-4,TRBV19,CASSREPNEKLFF
TRBJ1-2,TRBV6-5,CASMDKIYGYTF
TRBJ2-5,TRBV5-1,CASSRQRKETQYF
TRBJ2-1,TRBV25-1,CASSTYSGRAYNEQFF
TRBJ2-7,TRBV7-7,CASSLEESYEQYF
TRBJ1-1,TRBV4-1,CASSHMLGVRRKDTEAFF
TRBJ1-5,TRBV7-9,CASRLGGEDQPQHF
TRBJ1-2,TRBV27,CASSLSRGGGYTF